This TCR beta chain was captured in a study of technical replicates of blood from a handful of donors. The assay was immunoSEQ multiplex PCR, and TCRdb's table has in-frame clones only and misses some. The table has about 73,000 clones, roughly 93% seen once; the top ten hold 0.25%. CDR3 length equals 11 residues. CDR1 and CDR2 (germline): SGHDT, YYEEEE. V dropped 5 bases and J dropped 4 bases, with 7 bases sitting between them. This TCR derives from a human donor in good health. Sequencing input: T cells isolated from PBMCs. The V gene is TRBV5-6, the J gene TRBJ2-7; tentative D call: TRBD1 (5 bases). The CDR3 nucleotides are TGTGCCAGCAGTCGACAGTACGAGCAGTACTTC. Protein: CASSRQYEQYF.